These 26 T cell receptor beta chains were sequenced from one sample in a study of type 1 regulatory T cells. TCRdb passed the reads through MiXCR, listing each CDR3 protein once. The table has around 88,000 distinct CDR3 sequences, roughly 28% seen once. The source material was CD4+ T cells, either the whole sample or a sorted fraction (not recorded which). The receptors come from a human donor in good health.

V usage is TRBV29-1 and J usage is TRBJ1-3; D is undetermined. Germline CDR1 and CDR2: SQVTM and ANQGSEA. The germline V and J ends were trimmed by 5 bases and 0 bases, with 11 bases remaining between them. The CDR3 sequence is 14 residues long. The CDR3 here is CSVSDAGSGNTIYF. CDR3 nucleotide sequence: TGCAGCGTTTCGGACGCCGGCTCTGGAAACACCATATATTTT.

The CDR3 loop reads CASSYSNGGVNTEAFF. CDR3 sequence (DNA): TGTGCCAGCAGTTACTCGAATGGGGGGGTGAACACTGAAGCTTTCTTT. The J gene is TRBJ1-1, the V gene TRBV6-5, with a possible D match to TRBD1 (5 bases). The V end was cut by 0 bases, the J end by 0 bases, with 11 bases between. CDR1 and CDR2 from the germline V gene are MNHEY and SVGAGI. The CDR3 is made up of 16 amino acids.

This clonotype occurred a few times. The rearrangement uses TRBV6-2 or TRBV6-3 and TRBJ1-1; D may be TRBD1 (6 bases). This CDR3 has 12 residues. V lost 4 bases, J lost 9 bases, and 12 bases lay in between. The germline CDR1 and CDR2 sequences are MNHEY and SVGEGT. The CDR3 DNA sequence: TGTGCCAGCAGTTTCCCAGACAGGCAAGCTTTCTTT. Translating it yields CASSFPDRQAFF.

This clonotype appeared a few times. This chain links TRBV3-1 with TRBJ2-5; D is uncertain. This CDR3 has 14 amino acids. CDR1 is LGHDT and CDR2 is YNNKEL in the germline V gene (reference sequence). The V end was cut by 4 bases, the J end by 0 bases, with 9 bases between. This chain's CDR3 is CASSPRTDQETQYF. CDR3 DNA: TGTGCCAGCAGCCCCCGGACGGACCAAGAGACCCAGTACTTC.

V is TRBV5-1 and J is TRBJ2-2; a weak D match, TRBD1 (5 bases). CDR3 length: 15 residues. Trimming left V 0 bases short and J 1 base short, with 7 bases between. The germline gives CDR1 SGHRS, CDR2 YFSETQ. The CDR3 region has the DNA TGCGCCAGCAGCTTGGGGACAAGGAACACCGGGGAGCTGTTTTTT. Its translation: CASSLGTRNTGELFF.

This chain links TRBV5-4 with TRBJ2-1, with 15 bases lining up with TRBD2. V lost 7 bases and J lost 6; bases outside the gene matches: 8. The CDR3 is made up of 16 amino acids. The germline V gene encodes CDR1 SGHNT and CDR2 YYREEE (reference sequence). The chain's CDR3 is CASPGTSGRFGNEQFF. CDR3 bases: TGTGCCAGCCCCGGGACTAGCGGGAGGTTTGGCAATGAGCAGTTCTTC. The full variable domain, rest sourced from reference TRBV5-4 and TRBJ2-1, is ETGVTQSPTHLIKTRGQQVTLRCSSQSGHNTVSWYQQALGQGPQFIFQYYREEENGRGNFPPRFSGLQFPNYSSELNVNALELDDSALYLCASPGTSGRFGNEQFFGPGTRLTVL.

The chain joins TRBV19 to TRBJ2-5, with a tentative D call TRBD1 (5 bases). The length of the CDR3 is 17 residues. The germline CDR1 and CDR2 sequences are LNHDA and SQIVND (reference sequence). V gave up 4 bases and J gave up 5 bases, with 23 bases separating them. CDR3 DNA: TGTGCCAGTAGTACTCTTCGAGGCGCAGGGTTGGGGGAGACCCAGTACTTC. Translated, it gives CASSTLRGAGLGETQYF.

The rearrangement uses TRBV12-3 or TRBV12-4 and TRBJ2-7; TRBD2 matches at 10 bases. This CDR3 has 15 residues. V lost 4 bases and J lost 2; bases outside the gene matches: 5. This CDR3 is CASSSTSGVTYEQYF. DNA of the CDR3: TGTGCCAGCAGTTCTACTAGCGGGGTTACCTACGAGCAGTACTTC.

This sequence joins TRBV7-8 and TRBJ2-5; D is perhaps TRBD2 (5 bases). Germline V CDR1 and CDR2: SGHVS, FQNEAQ. The CDR3 extends over 13 amino acids. Trimming pared 5 bases from V and 7 bases from J, leaving 14 bases between. Here the CDR3 reads CASSPRESGTQYF. CDR3 in DNA: TGTGCCAGCAGCCCAAGGGAAAGCGGGACCCAGTACTTC. The variable domain in full, with the rest retrieved from reference TRBV7-8 and TRBJ2-5, is GAGVSQSPRYKVAKRGQDVALRCDPISGHVSLFWYQQALGQGPEFLTYFQNEAQLDKSGLPSDRFFAERPEGSVSTLKIQRTQQEDSAVYLCASSPRESGTQYFGPGTRLLVL.

The rearrangement uses TRBV6-6 and TRBJ1-1, with D perhaps matching TRBD1 (6 bases). This CDR3 has 15 residues. The V gene's germline CDR1 is MNHNY and CDR2 SVGAGI (reference sequence). The V end lost 5 bases, the J end lost 0 bases, and 13 bases lay between the germline ends. The CDR3: CASSERTGMNTEAFF. In DNA form, the CDR3 reads TGTGCCAGCAGTGAACGAACAGGGATGAACACTGAAGCTTTCTTT.

The chain combines TRBV10-3 with TRBJ2-5; the match to TRBD1 covers 7 bases. The CDR3 runs to 14 residues. Losses at the gene ends were 8 bases for V and 5 bases for J; bases not matched to a gene: 11. Germline V gives CDR1 ENHRY, CDR2 SYGVKD. CDR3 sequence: CAIRPTGNGETQYF. The DNA of the CDR3 is TGTGCCATCCGGCCGACAGGGAATGGGGAGACCCAGTACTTC.

V and J are TRBV3-1 and TRBJ1-1, with TRBD1 matching 11 bases. From germline, CDR1 is LGHDT and CDR2 YNNKEL (reference sequence). The CDR3 sequence is 16 residues long. V shed 3 bases and J 4 bases; nucleotides not matched to a gene: 7. CDR3 protein: CASSQRDRGGSTEAFF. In nucleotides, the CDR3 is TGTGCCAGCAGCCAGAGGGACAGGGGGGGTTCCACTGAAGCTTTCTTT.

This rearrangement joins TRBV2 to TRBJ1-6, with 10 bases aligning to TRBD1. Germline CDR1 is SNHLY and CDR2 is FYNNEI. The V and J ends lost 8 bases and 9 bases, in that order; junction bases with no gene match: 1. CDR3 length: 12 residues. The CDR3 DNA follows: TGTGCCAGCGGGGACAGGGGTTCACCCCTCCACTTT. This sequence encodes CASGDRGSPLHF.

The chain has TRBV7-9 and TRBJ2-1, with 13 bases aligning to TRBD2. The CDR3 loop spans 17 amino acids. The germline gives CDR1 SEHNR, CDR2 FQNEAQ (reference sequence). Trimming cost V 1 base and J 5 bases; bases outside gene matches: 5. CDR3 amino acids: CASSLVGTSGTNNEQFF. The CDR3 nucleotides are TGTGCCAGCAGCTTAGTAGGGACTAGCGGGACTAACAATGAGCAGTTCTTC.

This chain joins TRBV12-3 or TRBV12-4 and TRBJ2-2, with D unclear. The length of the CDR3 is 14 residues. Trimming cost V 0 bases and J 6 bases, with 8 bases left between them. The CDR3 coding sequence is TGTGCCAGCAGTTTAGCGCTAACGCCCGGGGAGCTGTTTTTT. It specifies CASSLALTPGELFF.

This clonotype was counted between two and nine times. The V gene is TRBV13, the J gene TRBJ2-7; TRBD1 agrees at 10 bases. Germline V gives CDR1 PRHDT, CDR2 FYEKMQ (reference sequence). CDR3 length: 15 residues. The V gene end was trimmed by 4 bases and the J gene end by 2 bases; junction bases not matched to a gene: 5. The CDR3 coding sequence is TGTGCCAGCAGCTCCGACAGGGGGCTTCCCTACGAGCAGTACTTC. This gives the protein CASSSDRGLPYEQYF.

The sample holds a few counts of this clonotype. The chain employs TRBV12-3 or TRBV12-4 and TRBJ2-1; perhaps TRBD2 as D (6 bases). The ends were cut back, 1 base at V and 5 bases at J, with 12 bases in the middle. The CDR3 spans 15 residues. The CDR3 DNA follows: TGTGCCAGCAGTTTAGAGCTAGCGAGGGACAATGAGCAGTTCTTC. Its translation: CASSLELARDNEQFF.

This clonotype was seen more than once but under ten times. The chain links TRBV7-2 to TRBJ2-7, with D perhaps assigned TRBD1 or TRBD2 (5 bases each). Germline V CDR1 and CDR2: SGHTA, FQGNSA. This CDR3 is built from 17 residues. The V end lost 5 bases, the J end lost 0 bases, and 20 bases lay between the germline ends. The CDR3 loop is CASSARPGTKNSYEQYF. CDR3 DNA sequence: TGTGCCAGCAGCGCGCGCCCCGGGACCAAAAACTCCTACGAGCAGTACTTC.

The chain joins TRBV20-1 to TRBJ2-2, with D perhaps TRBD2 (5 bases). Germline assignment: CDR1 DFQATT and CDR2 SNEGSKA (reference sequence). CDR3 length: 12 residues. Trimming pared 5 bases from V and 3 bases from J, leaving 7 bases between. The CDR3 sequence is CSADGDTGELFF. In nucleotides, the CDR3 is TGCAGTGCTGACGGGGACACCGGGGAGCTGTTTTTT.

The CDR3 DNA is TGCAGTACCGGTGGACTAGCGGCAGAGACCCAGTACTTC. This sequence encodes CSTGGLAAETQYF. V gene TRBV20-1 combines with J gene TRBJ2-5; 10 bases map to TRBD2. V lost 8 bases and J lost 4; bases outside the gene matches: 7. CDR3 length equals 13 residues. CDR1 and CDR2 (germline): DFQATT, SNEGSKA (reference sequence).

This chain uses TRBV20-1 with TRBJ1-5; the match to TRBD1 covers 8 bases. The length of the CDR3 is 13 residues. The germline gives CDR1 DFQATT, CDR2 SNEGSKA (reference sequence). V shed 7 bases, J shed 1 base, and the junction held 3 bases outside the gene matches. CDR3 nucleotides: TGCAGTGTCCGGACAGGGAGCAATCAGCCCCAGCATTTT. Its protein product is CSVRTGSNQPQHF.

The V and J genes are TRBV9 and TRBJ2-5; TRBD1 matches at 7 bases. The junction had 7 bases not matched to a gene; V was cut back by 0 bases and J by 5 bases. The CDR3 loop spans 15 amino acids. CDR1 and CDR2 from the germline V gene are SGDLS and YYNGEE. The CDR3 is CASSVEGARGETQYF. For the CDR3, the DNA is TGTGCCAGCAGCGTAGAGGGGGCCCGCGGCGAGACCCAGTACTTC. The variable domain in full, completed from reference TRBV9 and TRBJ2-5, reads DSGVTQTPKHLITATGQRVTLRCSPRSGDLSVYWYQQSLDQGLQFLIQYYNGEERAKGNILERFSAQQFPDLHSELNLSSLELGDSALYFCASSVEGARGETQYFGPGTRLLVL.

This clonotype was observed a handful of times. The J gene is TRBJ2-7, the V gene TRBV6-5; 7 nucleotides match TRBD1. Losses at the gene ends were 1 base for V and 5 bases for J; bases not matched to a gene: 11. The CDR3 runs to 16 residues. Germline V gives CDR1 MNHEY, CDR2 SVGAGI. The DNA for the CDR3 is TGTGCCAGCAGTTACTTCGGACAGGCGCCGACCAACGAGCAGTACTTC. It codes for CASSYFGQAPTNEQYF.

This clonotype appeared a few times. The chain uses TRBV7-2 and TRBJ2-1; a weak D match, TRBD2 (6 bases). Germline V lookup: CDR1 SGHTA, CDR2 FQGNSA. CDR3 length: 15 amino acids. Trimming removed 2 bases from V and 5 bases from J, with 13 bases in between. In DNA, the CDR3 is TGTGCCAGCAGCTTATGGCGGCCGGGGGACAATGAGCAGTTCTTC. Its protein product is CASSLWRPGDNEQFF.

A few counts support this clonotype. The chain employs TRBV3-1 and TRBJ2-7; D gene uncertain. The CDR3 is 15 residues long. V was clipped by 1 base and J by 3 bases, with 13 bases between them. Looked up from germline, CDR1 is LGHDT and CDR2 is YNNKEL (reference sequence). The CDR3 region is CASSQALSTSYEQYF. In DNA form, the CDR3 reads TGTGCCAGCAGCCAAGCCCTATCTACAAGCTACGAGCAGTACTTC.

In this sample, this clonotype turned up a few times. The genes are TRBV5-1 and TRBJ2-3; the match to TRBD2 covers 13 bases. Germline CDR1 and CDR2: SGHRS and YFSETQ. The CDR3 loop spans 16 amino acids. The J segment lost 6 bases and the V segment lost 3 bases, leaving 7 bases of the junction unmatched. CDR3 sequence: CASSWTGLAGVDTQYF. DNA for the CDR3: TGCGCCAGCAGCTGGACCGGACTAGCGGGAGTGGATACGCAGTATTTT.